These 28 T cell receptor beta chains share one sample of origin, sequenced in a study of OX40 agonist ivuxolimab in advanced cancers. Clones were sequenced by immunoSEQ multiplex PCR, and TCRdb holds only the in-frame ones, with some missing. The sample contains roughly 13,000 clones, about three quarters of which appear only once. The source material was CD4+ or CD8+ T cells sorted from blood, sampled in a trial of the OX40 agonist ivuxolimab. These receptors were taken from an adult with an advanced solid tumor such as melanoma, head and neck, liver or kidney cancer.

This clone came up a few times. The chain is built from TRBV4-3 and TRBJ1-2, with 8 bases aligning to TRBD1. Per germline, CDR1 LGHNA and CDR2 YSLEER. Trimming took 6 bases from V and 7 from J; bases not matched to a gene: 10. The CDR3 has 14 residues. CDR3 nucleotide sequence: TGCGCCAGCAGGGATCGGCCAGGGGGCTCTGGCTACACCTTC. Protein: CASRDRPGGSGYTF.

The chain is built from TRBV5-4 and TRBJ2-7, with D unresolved. V shed 2 bases and J shed 4 bases, with 10 bases lying between them. CDR1 is SGHNT, CDR2 YYREEE, per germline (reference sequence). The CDR3 has 13 amino acids. Here the CDR3 reads CASSFNVAYEQYF. CDR3 coding DNA: TGTGCCAGCAGCTTTAACGTAGCATACGAGCAGTACTTC.

The chain is built from TRBV6-1 and TRBJ2-3; no clear D gene. The CDR3 consists of 15 residues. V lost 2 bases and J lost 0, with 9 bases in between. Germline V lookup: CDR1 MNHNS, CDR2 SASEGT. The CDR3 loop reads CASSEQIQSTDTQYF. CDR3 nucleotide sequence: TGTGCCAGCAGTGAACAGATCCAGAGCACAGATACGCAGTATTTT.

The rearrangement links TRBV4-3 to TRBJ2-7, with D perhaps matching TRBD2 (5 bases). This CDR3 has 14 residues. Germline CDR1 reads LGHNA; CDR2 reads YSLEER. V was trimmed by 4 bases and J by 3 bases, leaving 13 bases between them. The CDR3 is CASSPGWTDYEQYF. CDR3 DNA sequence: TGCGCCAGCAGCCCCGGGTGGACTGACTACGAGCAGTACTTC.

This sequence joins TRBV11-2 and TRBJ2-2; D uncertain. The CDR3 length is 12 residues. Germline-derived CDR1 and CDR2 are SGHAT and FQNNGV. The ends were cut back, 5 bases at V and 6 bases at J, with 7 bases in the middle. The CDR3 region is CASSHSPGELFF. The CDR3 DNA follows: TGTGCCAGCAGCCACTCCCCCGGGGAGCTGTTTTTT.

The CDR3 DNA reads as TGCGCCAGCAGCCAAGAACAACAGGGTTACGAGCAGTACTTC. It translates to CASSQEQQGYEQYF. V is TRBV4-3 and J is TRBJ2-7; D perhaps matches TRBD1 (6 bases). Trimming pared 0 bases from V and 4 bases from J, leaving 10 bases between. CDR3 length: 14 residues. Germline V gene lookup returns CDR1 LGHNA and CDR2 YSLEER.

The rearrangement links TRBV11-2 to TRBJ2-5, with D possibly TRBD2 on 6 matching bases. This CDR3 is 14 amino acids long. V dropped 2 bases and J dropped 9 bases, with 16 bases sitting between them. The germline V gene encodes CDR1 SGHAT and CDR2 FQNNGV. The CDR3 here is CASSLPGGAKAQYF. CDR3 in DNA: TGTGCCAGCAGCTTACCGGGCGGGGCCAAGGCCCAGTACTTC.

The chain recombines TRBV18 with TRBJ2-1; D is unclear. This CDR3 region has 15 residues. The V end lost 3 bases, the J end lost 0 bases, and 9 bases lay between the germline ends. Germline loops: CDR1 KGHSH, CDR2 LQKENI. The CDR3 sequence is CASSPAASSYNEQFF. CDR3 coding DNA: TGTGCCAGCTCACCCGCAGCGAGCTCCTACAATGAGCAGTTCTTC.

V and J are TRBV5-5 and TRBJ1-3; D ambiguous. This CDR3 contains 17 residues. The V and J ends lost 2 bases and 0 bases respectively, with 15 bases between them. Per the germline V gene, CDR1 is SGHKS and CDR2 is YYEKEE (reference sequence). Here the CDR3 reads CASSLNSYYTSGNTIYF. The CDR3 nucleotides read TGTGCCAGCAGCTTAAACAGTTACTATACCTCTGGAAACACCATATATTTT.

The chain combines TRBV12-5 with TRBJ1-2; D is ambiguous. Germline CDR1 is LGHNT and CDR2 is FRNRAP. The CDR3 extends over 15 amino acids. Trimming took off 2 bases at V and 8 bases at J, with 18 bases between the two ends. The CDR3, as DNA: TGTGCTAGTGGTTTGTCCGAAATACCCAAGCGGGGCTACACCTTC. Its protein is CASGLSEIPKRGYTF.

Only one count was recorded for this clone. The rearrangement joins TRBV7-2 to TRBJ1-2, with 11 bases identical to TRBD1. In germline, CDR1 is SGHTA, CDR2 FQGNSA. The V segment lost 6 bases and the J segment 7 bases; nucleotides outside the gene matches: 7. The CDR3 loop spans 14 amino acids. The CDR3 nucleotides read TGTGCCAGCAGAAGAGGACAGGGGGCAAGTGGCTACACCTTC. Translation gives CASRRGQGASGYTF.

The J gene is TRBJ1-4, the V gene TRBV7-9, with D hard to call. The CDR3 sequence is 14 residues long. Trimming stripped 5 bases from V and 3 bases from J, with 10 bases between. Germline CDR1 is SEHNR and CDR2 is FQNEAQ (reference sequence). The CDR3 DNA is TGTGCCAGCAGCCGTGACGGGTCTAATGAAAAACTGTTTTTT. Translating it yields CASSRDGSNEKLFF.

V and J are TRBV5-6 and TRBJ2-7, with D hard to call. The CDR3 is 12 amino acids. Germline V gives CDR1 SGHDT, CDR2 YYEEEE. V shed 7 bases and J shed 6 bases, with 14 bases lying between them. In DNA, the CDR3 is TGTGCCAGCGGCCCGTCGTTTGTCGAGCAGTACTTC. Its translation: CASGPSFVEQYF.

J is TRBJ1-2 and V is TRBV10-3; a weak D match, TRBD1 (5 bases). The V gene lost 2 bases and the J gene lost 6 bases, with 10 bases spanning the gap. Looked up from germline, CDR1 is ENHRY and CDR2 is SYGVKD. The CDR3 totals 13 residues. The CDR3 protein is CAISEVGEDGYTF. The CDR3 DNA reads as TGTGCCATCAGTGAGGTGGGGGAGGATGGCTACACCTTC.

V usage is TRBV19 and J usage is TRBJ2-7; no firm D call. The CDR3 loop spans 13 amino acids. The germline V gene has CDR1 LNHDA and CDR2 SQIVND (reference sequence). Trimming took off 6 bases at V and 1 base at J, with 10 bases between the two ends. The CDR3 here is CASSGPRSYEQYF. The CDR3, as DNA: TGTGCCAGTAGCGGACCGCGGTCCTACGAGCAGTACTTC.

This chain uses TRBV7-8 with TRBJ1-5; 8 positions match TRBD1. The germline gives CDR1 SGHVS, CDR2 FQNEAQ. The CDR3 totals 15 residues. V lost 6 bases to trimming and J lost 0 bases; unmatched junction nucleotides: 4. The CDR3 sequence is CASSATGDSNQPQHF. The CDR3 bases are TGTGCCAGCAGTGCGACAGGGGATAGCAATCAGCCCCAGCATTTT.

V is TRBV5-6 and J is TRBJ2-1; D not resolved. Germline CDR1 SGHDT, CDR2 YYEEEE. V was clipped by 4 bases and J by 4 bases, with 3 bases between them. CDR3 size: 11 residues. The CDR3 reads CASSEYNEQFF. In DNA, the CDR3 is TGTGCCAGCAGCGAGTACAATGAGCAGTTCTTC. Variable domain in full (rest from reference TRBV5-6 and TRBJ2-1): DAGVTQSPTHLIKTRGQQVTLRCSPKSGHDTVSWYQQALGQGPQFIFQYYEEEERQRGNFPDRFSGHQFPNYSSELNVNALLLGDSALYLCASSEYNEQFFGPGTRLTVL.

The gene calls are TRBV9 and TRBJ2-5, with D perhaps assigned TRBD1 or TRBD2 (5 bases each). Germline CDR1 SGDLS, CDR2 YYNGEE. There are 15 residues in the CDR3. V lost 2 bases, J lost 3 bases, and 14 bases lay in between. As DNA, the CDR3 is TGTGCCAGCAGCGTGGGGGAGACAACCAAAGAGACCCAGTACTTC. It codes for CASSVGETTKETQYF.

The chain employs TRBV5-6 and TRBJ2-3; TRBD2 matches at 10 bases. Looked up from germline, CDR1 is SGHDT and CDR2 is YYEEEE. The CDR3 consists of 18 residues. V dropped 1 base and J dropped 6; count of bases not matched to a gene: 14. The CDR3 reads CASSLMILAGAEKDTQYF. CDR3 coding DNA: TGTGCCAGCAGCTTGATGATCCTAGCGGGGGCCGAAAAGGATACGCAGTATTTT.

The gene calls are TRBV20-1 and TRBJ1-2; no reliable D call. The CDR3 spans 11 residues. V was trimmed by 2 bases and J by 3 bases, leaving 4 bases between them. Germline V gene sequence: CDR1 DFQATT, CDR2 SNEGSKA (reference sequence). The CDR3 region has the DNA TGCAGTGCTAGAAGAGACTATGGCTACACCTTC. This sequence encodes CSARRDYGYTF.

This clone was counted a single time. This chain joins TRBV6-4 and TRBJ1-2, with 9 positions matching TRBD1. Germline V gene lookup returns CDR1 MRHNA and CDR2 SNTAGT. The CDR3 sequence is 15 residues long. Unmatched junction bases numbered 7, after V lost 0 bases and J lost 8 bases. In DNA form, the CDR3 reads TGTGCCAGCAGTGACTCGGGTACAGGGGGCCGCGGCTACACCTTC. Translated: CASSDSGTGGRGYTF.

The chain joins TRBV14 to TRBJ2-1, with D possibly matching TRBD2 (5 bases). The CDR3 length is 15 residues. Germline V gene data show CDR1 as SGHDN and CDR2 as FVKESK. V shed 3 bases and J shed 0 bases, with 9 bases lying between them. The CDR3 loop reads CASSHDYRSYNEQFF. CDR3 nucleotides: TGTGCCAGCAGCCATGACTACCGCTCCTACAATGAGCAGTTCTTC.

The chain combines TRBV4-1 with TRBJ2-1; D not certain. CDR3 length: 11 amino acids. Germline CDR1 reads MGHRA; CDR2 reads YSYEKL. V was trimmed by 1 base and J by 9 bases, leaving 4 bases between them. The CDR3 region is CASSQVSEQFF. The DNA of the CDR3 is TGCGCCAGCAGCCAAGTAAGTGAGCAGTTCTTC.

This sequence joins TRBV6-9 and TRBJ1-5; 8 bases are a match to TRBD1. The CDR3 is 14 residues long. CDR1 is MNHGY and CDR2 is SVAAGI in the germline V gene. V trimming: 6 bases; J trimming: 4 bases; junction bases outside the gene matches: 5. The CDR3 sequence: CASSIQGGNQPQHF. CDR3 bases: TGTGCCAGCAGCATACAGGGGGGAAATCAGCCCCAGCATTTT.

The CDR3 DNA is TGTGCCAGTAGTATAGGTCAACCTAGAGGCTACACCTTC. Its translation: CASSIGQPRGYTF. J is TRBJ1-2 and V is TRBV19; D remains ambiguous. Trimming removed 1 base at V and 8 bases at J, with 11 bases between. The CDR3 consists of 13 residues. Germline CDR1 and CDR2: LNHDA and SQIVND (reference sequence).

The chain uses TRBV29-1 and TRBJ1-1; 7 bases map to TRBD1. Germline V lookup: CDR1 SQVTM, CDR2 ANQGSEA. The length of the CDR3 is 12 residues. The V gene end was trimmed by 7 bases and the J gene end by 7 bases; junction bases not matched to a gene: 9. The CDR3 reads CSGLGGAVEAFF. In DNA, the CDR3 is TGCAGCGGCCTAGGGGGCGCGGTTGAAGCTTTCTTT.

The chain carries TRBV5-8 and TRBJ1-1; no firm D call. CDR3 length: 15 residues. CDR1 is SGHTS and CDR2 is YDEGEE in the germline V gene. V lost 0 bases and J 4 bases, leaving 13 bases between the germline ends. This CDR3 reads CASSLDTEFITEAFF. As DNA, the CDR3 is TGTGCCAGCAGCTTGGATACGGAATTTATCACTGAAGCTTTCTTT.

The rearrangement uses TRBV19 and TRBJ1-1; 7 bases are shared with TRBD1. The CDR3 has 14 amino acids. Trimming removed 5 bases from V and 5 bases from J; junction bases left unmatched: 8. Germline V gives CDR1 LNHDA, CDR2 SQIVND (reference sequence). The CDR3 is CASSWRAGGTEAFF. The CDR3 DNA is TGTGCCAGTAGTTGGAGGGCAGGGGGAACTGAAGCTTTCTTT. Full variable domain (remainder filled in from reference TRBV19 and TRBJ1-1): DGGITQSPKYLFRKEGQNVTLSCEQNLNHDAMYWYRQDPGQGLRLIYYSQIVNDFQKGDIAEGYSVSREKKESFPLTVTSAQKNPTAFYLCASSWRAGGTEAFFGQGTRLTVV.